Presented here are 26 T cell receptor beta chains from one specimen sequenced in a study of cytotoxic CD8 clonotypes in ibrutinib-treated CLL. TCRdb's table, derived via immunoSEQ multiplex PCR, lists solely in-frame clones and lacks some. The sample has approximately 300,000 clones, 80% seen once. The sample was PBMCs, taken before ibrutinib treatment. These receptors all stem from a human donor with chronic lymphocytic leukemia.

The chain links TRBV6-4 to TRBJ2-5; D is undetermined. Germline assignment: CDR1 MRHNA and CDR2 SNTAGT. This CDR3 contains 17 residues. The V and J ends lost 7 bases and 2 bases respectively, with 23 bases between them. Here the CDR3 reads CASKSPLDGGLQETQYF. For the CDR3, the DNA is TGTGCCAGCAAATCCCCATTGGATGGCGGATTACAAGAGACCCAGTACTTC.

J is TRBJ2-2 and V is TRBV15; D gene unclear. This CDR3 is 16 amino acids long. Trimming took 1 base from V and 0 from J, leaving 9 bases between them. Germline assignment: CDR1 LNHNV and CDR2 YYDKDF (reference sequence). The CDR3 sequence: CATSRAVTANTGELFF. The CDR3 nucleotides read TGTGCCACCAGCAGAGCCGTAACTGCGAACACCGGGGAGCTGTTTTTT.

This clone was seen once. V gene TRBV10-3 combines with J gene TRBJ1-5; perhaps TRBD1 as D (5 bases). The length of the CDR3 is 14 residues. The germline V gene has CDR1 ENHRY and CDR2 SYGVKD. The V end was cut by 6 bases, the J end by 9 bases, with 18 bases between. In nucleotides, the CDR3 is TGTGCCATCAGCGATAAAGTGGGGGATGGGCCCCAGCATTTT. This sequence encodes CAISDKVGDGPQHF.

The chain links TRBV6-1 to TRBJ2-3; 8 positions agree with TRBD2. The CDR3 is 18 amino acids. Germline-derived CDR1 and CDR2 are MNHNS and SASEGT. Germline trimming cut 0 bases from V and 4 bases from J; bases unmatched to any gene: 12. The CDR3 here is CASSEAWLSGRVSDTQYF. The CDR3 coding sequence is TGTGCCAGCAGTGAAGCTTGGTTGAGCGGGAGAGTGTCAGATACGCAGTATTTT.

The CDR3 loop is CASSKGETQYF. CDR3 in DNA: TGTGCCAGCAGCAAAGGCGAGACCCAGTACTTC. The chain joins TRBV7-9 to TRBJ2-5, with D hard to call. Deletions cut 5 bases from V and 5 bases from J, with 6 bases between. Germline CDR1 SEHNR, CDR2 FQNEAQ (reference sequence). The CDR3 length is 11 residues.

This sequence joins TRBV29-1 and TRBJ2-7, with unresolved D. The CDR3 consists of 11 residues. V lost 7 bases and J 1 base, leaving 8 bases between the germline ends. Germline V gene lookup returns CDR1 SQVTM and CDR2 ANQGSEA. The CDR3 nucleotides read TGCAGCGCTTGGGGATCCTACGAGCAGTACTTC. Translation: CSAWGSYEQYF.

The chain recombines TRBV18 with TRBJ1-2; D gene ambiguous. CDR1 is KGHSH and CDR2 is LQKENI in the germline V gene. This CDR3 region has 13 residues. V was clipped by 2 bases and J by 8 bases, with 12 bases between them. CDR3 residues: CASSPLGSEGYTF. CDR3 nucleotide sequence: TGTGCCAGCTCACCATTAGGGTCGGAGGGCTACACCTTC.

V usage is TRBV4-1 and J usage is TRBJ2-7; 7 bases agree with TRBD1. Per the germline V gene, CDR1 is MGHRA and CDR2 is YSYEKL. The CDR3 runs 16 residues. The V gene end was trimmed by 3 bases and the J gene end by 3 bases; junction bases not matched to a gene: 11. The CDR3 is CASSQSRDSRYYEQYF. The CDR3 DNA reads TGCGCCAGCAGCCAGAGCCGGGACAGCCGATACTACGAGCAGTACTTC.

The chain has TRBV19 and TRBJ2-7, with D maybe TRBD1 (5 bases). The germline V gene has CDR1 LNHDA and CDR2 SQIVND (reference sequence). The CDR3 consists of 13 residues. Between the trimmed V and J ends, which lost 3 bases and 3 bases, there was a span of 9 bases. CDR3 nucleotides: TGTGCCAGTAGTATTAATCAGGGCTACGAGCAGTACTTC. It yields the protein CASSINQGYEQYF.

The table lists this clone with a few counts. This chain links TRBV30 with TRBJ1-1; D unresolved. In germline, CDR1 is GTSNPN, CDR2 SVGIG (reference sequence). The CDR3 consists of 13 residues. The V and J ends lost 2 bases and 1 base respectively, with 8 bases between them. The CDR3 nucleotides read TGTGCCTGGAGTCAGGACGGGAACACTGAAGCTTTCTTT. Its translation is CAWSQDGNTEAFF.

The chain is built from TRBV28 and TRBJ2-7, with 12 bases identical to TRBD2. The CDR3 sequence is 15 residues long. The germline V gene encodes CDR1 MDHEN and CDR2 SYDVKM. Trimming cost V 2 bases and J 3 bases; bases outside gene matches: 2. The CDR3 here is CASSLTSGGFYEQYF. For the CDR3, the DNA is TGTGCCAGCAGTTTAACTAGCGGGGGGTTCTACGAGCAGTACTTC.

The V gene is TRBV6-5, the J gene TRBJ1-2; TRBD1 might be the D (5 bases). The V and J ends lost 10 bases and 7 bases respectively, with 16 bases between them. Looked up from germline, CDR1 is MNHEY and CDR2 is SVGAGI. CDR3 length: 12 amino acids. The CDR3 reads CATTGLGGGYTF. DNA of the CDR3: TGTGCCACTACCGGACTGGGGGGTGGCTACACCTTC.

The chain employs TRBV19 and TRBJ1-4, with TRBD1 matching 7 bases. V shed 6 bases and J 5 bases; nucleotides not matched to a gene: 6. Looked up from germline, CDR1 is LNHDA and CDR2 is SQIVND (reference sequence). The CDR3 totals 14 residues. For the CDR3, the DNA is TGTGCCAGTAGGAACAGGGGACGCAATGAAAAACTGTTTTTT. The encoded protein is CASRNRGRNEKLFF. The complete variable domain, with remaining parts taken from reference TRBV19 and TRBJ1-4, reads DGGITQSPKYLFRKEGQNVTLSCEQNLNHDAMYWYRQDPGQGLRLIYYSQIVNDFQKGDIAEGYSVSREKKESFPLTVTSAQKNPTAFYLCASRNRGRNEKLFFGSGTQLSVL.

The chain recombines TRBV7-2 with TRBJ1-4; no clear D. V was trimmed by 5 bases and J by 7 bases, leaving 17 bases between them. This CDR3 contains 15 residues. The germline gives CDR1 SGHTA, CDR2 FQGNSA. The CDR3 bases are TGTGCCAGCAGCCCCTCCGCCATGGGAGGTGAAAAACTGTTTTTT. Amino acid sequence: CASSPSAMGGEKLFF.

The V call is TRBV29-1, the J call TRBJ2-3, with a tentative D call TRBD2 (5 bases). This CDR3 is 14 amino acids long. V shed 4 bases and J shed 3 bases, with 14 bases lying between them. The germline CDR1 and CDR2 sequences are SQVTM and ANQGSEA. The CDR3 region is CSVVFAGVTDTQYF. The CDR3 nucleotides read TGCAGCGTTGTATTTGCGGGCGTAACAGATACGCAGTATTTT.

The sample holds a few counts of this clone. Here the CDR3 reads CASSQDDQERGTEAFF. The CDR3 region has the DNA TGCGCCAGCAGCCAAGATGACCAGGAGAGAGGCACTGAAGCTTTCTTT. The chain has TRBV4-1 and TRBJ1-1; D not resolved. CDR3 size: 16 residues. Germline V gene data show CDR1 as MGHRA and CDR2 as YSYEKL. V was clipped by 0 bases and J by 4 bases, with 15 bases between them.

V gene TRBV11-2 combines with J gene TRBJ1-1; no firm D call. Germline CDR1 and CDR2: SGHAT and FQNNGV. The V end was cut by 4 bases, the J end by 3 bases, with 9 bases between. CDR3 length: 13 amino acids. CDR3 sequence (DNA): TGTGCCAGCAGCTCGGAGGGCTACACTGAAGCTTTCTTT. It specifies CASSSEGYTEAFF. Filled out from reference TRBV11-2 and TRBJ1-1, the complete variable domain reads EAGVAQSPRYKIIEKRQSVAFWCNPISGHATLYWYQQILGQGPKLLIQFQNNGVVDDSQLPKDRFSAERLKGVDSTLKIQPAKLEDSAVYLCASSSEGYTEAFFGQGTRLTVV.

This clone was seen once. The chain links TRBV28 to TRBJ2-1, with TRBD2 identical over 11 bases. J lost 10 bases, V lost 5 bases, and 7 bases had no gene match. The CDR3 totals 14 residues. Germline V lookup: CDR1 MDHEN, CDR2 SYDVKM. In nucleotides, the CDR3 is TGTGCCAGCAGTCCGGGACTAGCGGAAGAAGAGCAGTTCTTC. Its translation is CASSPGLAEEEQFF.

In DNA form, the CDR3 reads TGTGCCAGCAGCCGTTACGGGGGCCAGGGGGTTAACTATGGCTACACCTTC. Protein sequence: CASSRYGGQGVNYGYTF. This chain uses TRBV14 with TRBJ1-2, with TRBD1 matching over 7 bases. This CDR3 region has 17 residues. V shed 4 bases and J 1 base; nucleotides not matched to a gene: 12. CDR1 SGHDN and CDR2 FVKESK come from the germline V gene.

This chain links TRBV15 with TRBJ2-3; 15 bases match TRBD2. V shed 5 bases, J shed 4 bases, and the junction held 10 bases outside the gene matches. CDR3 length equals 18 residues. Germline CDR1 is LNHNV and CDR2 is YYDKDF (reference sequence). CDR3 region: CATSQGLAGGRGADTQYF. CDR3 DNA sequence: TGTGCCACCAGCCAAGGACTAGCGGGAGGGCGGGGGGCAGATACGCAGTATTTT.

The gene calls are TRBV5-4 and TRBJ1-2; D is perhaps TRBD1 (5 bases). Deletions cut 3 bases from V and 4 bases from J, with 7 bases between. The V gene's germline CDR1 is SGHNT and CDR2 YYREEE (reference sequence). The CDR3 consists of 12 residues. The CDR3 DNA reads as TGTGCCAGCAGCTATGGGACCTATGGCTACACCTTC. Its protein is CASSYGTYGYTF.

This clone appeared a single time. This chain links TRBV10-3 with TRBJ1-4, with a tentative D call TRBD1 (5 bases). Trimming stripped 4 bases from V and 6 bases from J, with 12 bases between. CDR1 and CDR2 (germline): ENHRY, SYGVKD. The CDR3 length is 14 residues. In DNA form, the CDR3 reads TGTGCCATCAGTGGGGAGGGGCAGGATGAAAAACTGTTTTTT. Protein: CAISGEGQDEKLFF.

The V gene is TRBV7-2, the J gene TRBJ2-7, with TRBD1 matching over 7 bases. The CDR3 spans 15 residues. With V trimmed by 1 base and J by 4 bases, 7 bases remained unmatched. Germline V lookup: CDR1 SGHTA, CDR2 FQGNSA. The CDR3 spells CASSLEGQSFYEQYF. CDR3 nucleotide sequence: TGTGCCAGCAGCTTAGAGGGACAGTCATTTTACGAGCAGTACTTC.

The chain is built from TRBV2 and TRBJ2-3; D unclear. Trimming pared 2 bases from V and 6 bases from J, leaving 6 bases between. The germline V gene encodes CDR1 SNHLY and CDR2 FYNNEI. This CDR3 region has 12 residues. The CDR3 region is CASSERVDTQYF. For the CDR3, the DNA is TGTGCCAGCAGTGAAAGGGTCGATACGCAGTATTTT.

The V gene is TRBV11-2, the J gene TRBJ2-1, with D possibly matching TRBD2 (5 bases). This CDR3 has 14 amino acids. Germline V CDR1 and CDR2: SGHAT, FQNNGV. Trimming took 2 bases from V and 6 from J, leaving 11 bases between them. CDR3 sequence (DNA): TGTGCCAGCAGCTTATCTCTAGCTAGCAATGAGCAGTTCTTC. Translating gives CASSLSLASNEQFF.

In nucleotides, the CDR3 is TGTGCCAGCAGTGAATTGGGACAGGTCTCTGGAAACACCATATATTTT. The encoded protein is CASSELGQVSGNTIYF. The V gene is TRBV25-1, the J gene TRBJ1-3, with 8 bases that match TRBD1. There are 16 residues in the CDR3. After removal of 1 base from V and 0 bases from J, the junction contained 2 bases not matched to a gene. Per germline, CDR1 MGHDK and CDR2 SYGVNS.